One and the same sample provided the 14 T cell receptor beta chains below, sequenced in a study of blood T cell repertoires in COVID-19. Here immunoSEQ multiplex PCR was the method, and the copy in TCRdb shows in-frame clones only, minus some. The sample includes hundreds of thousands of clones, around 90% of them seen just once. Sequenced input: PBMCs or T cells enriched from blood (not recorded which). Every receptor here comes from a man under 40 who had recovered from COVID-19.

The chain has TRBV6-5 and TRBJ1-5; possibly TRBD1 for D (5 bases). The CDR3 is 15 residues long. Germline-derived CDR1 and CDR2 are MNHEY and SVGAGI. V lost 6 bases and J 4 bases, leaving 16 bases between the germline ends. The CDR3 DNA reads as TGTGCCAGCAGGTCGGTACAGGTATCGAATCAGCCCCAGCATTTT. This gives the protein CASRSVQVSNQPQHF.

The chain is built from TRBV18 and TRBJ2-1, with 8 bases fitting TRBD1. Germline V gene lookup returns CDR1 KGHSH and CDR2 LQKENI. The CDR3 is 15 amino acids. The trim removed 4 bases at V and 3 bases at J, leaving 5 bases unmatched. The CDR3 DNA reads as TGTGCCAGCTCACTGGGACAGGTGGTCTACAATGAGCAGTTCTTC. The encoded protein is CASSLGQVVYNEQFF.

The chain recombines TRBV7-9 with TRBJ2-7, with 11 nucleotides matching TRBD2. This CDR3 has 16 residues. J lost 3 bases, V lost 6 bases, and 10 bases had no gene match. CDR1 SEHNR and CDR2 FQNEAQ come from the germline V gene (reference sequence). The chain's CDR3 is CASRPTGTSGDYEQYF. CDR3 DNA sequence: TGTGCCAGCAGACCGACCGGGACTAGCGGAGACTACGAGCAGTACTTC.

This rearrangement joins TRBV4-3 to TRBJ2-3, with 11 bases identical to TRBD2. Looked up from germline, CDR1 is LGHNA and CDR2 is YSLEER. The trim removed 0 bases at V and 0 bases at J, leaving 5 bases unmatched. This CDR3 comprises 18 residues. DNA of the CDR3: TGCGCCAGCAGCCAAGACAGGGCTAGCGGGGGGAGCACAGATACGCAGTATTTT. This gives the protein CASSQDRASGGSTDTQYF.

The rearrangement uses TRBV4-1 and TRBJ2-1; D is unclear. The CDR3 loop spans 13 amino acids. The V and J ends lost 1 base and 8 bases respectively, with 9 bases between them. Germline V CDR1 and CDR2: MGHRA, YSYEKL. In DNA form, the CDR3 reads TGCGCCAGCAGCCAAGGGCCACGGGATGAGCAGTTCTTC. It yields the protein CASSQGPRDEQFF.

This chain joins TRBV5-1 and TRBJ2-2; 8 bases agree with TRBD2. CDR1 SGHRS and CDR2 YFSETQ come from the germline V gene. The CDR3 is made up of 16 amino acids. Losses at the gene ends were 3 bases for V and 3 bases for J; bases not matched to a gene: 7. The CDR3 reads CASSSAGTRDTGELFF. The CDR3 region has the DNA TGCGCCAGCAGCTCGGCCGGGACTAGGGACACCGGGGAGCTGTTTTTT.

The chain is built from TRBV20-1 and TRBJ2-7; 9 nucleotides agree with TRBD2. Trimming took 3 bases from V and 2 from J; bases not matched to a gene: 5. Germline V CDR1 and CDR2: DFQATT, SNEGSKA (reference sequence). This CDR3 has 14 amino acids. The CDR3: CSASTAGGTYEQYF. CDR3 coding DNA: TGCAGTGCTAGTACCGCGGGAGGGACCTACGAGCAGTACTTC.

The chain couples TRBV9 to TRBJ1-4, with 9 bases matching TRBD1. Unmatched junction bases numbered 12, after V lost 7 bases and J lost 8 bases. This CDR3 comprises 15 residues. In germline, CDR1 is SGDLS, CDR2 YYNGEE. CDR3 sequence: CASRSESTGGEKLFF. Here the CDR3 DNA reads TGTGCCAGCCGCTCTGAGTCGACAGGGGGGGAAAAACTGTTTTTT. Full variable domain (missing parts from reference TRBV9 and TRBJ1-4): DSGVTQTPKHLITATGQRVTLRCSPRSGDLSVYWYQQSLDQGLQFLIQYYNGEERAKGNILERFSAQQFPDLHSELNLSSLELGDSALYFCASRSESTGGEKLFFGSGTQLSVL.

The chain combines TRBV9 with TRBJ2-7; tentatively, D is TRBD1 (5 bases). Per the germline V gene, CDR1 is SGDLS and CDR2 is YYNGEE. Trimming cost V 0 bases and J 2 bases, with 12 bases left between them. The CDR3 has 15 amino acids. DNA of the CDR3: TGTGCCAGCAGCGTAGGGGGATCAGGGACCTACGAGCAGTACTTC. Amino acids: CASSVGGSGTYEQYF.

This rearrangement joins TRBV4-1 to TRBJ1-3, with D maybe TRBD1 (5 bases). The CDR3 has 15 residues. V gave up 2 bases and J gave up 1 base, with 9 bases separating them. The V gene's germline CDR1 is MGHRA and CDR2 YSYEKL. DNA of the CDR3: TGCGCCAGCAGCCAACGGGGGTTATCTGGAAACACCATATATTTT. Translation: CASSQRGLSGNTIYF.

The chain combines TRBV5-1 with TRBJ2-2, with TRBD1 matching over 8 bases. Germline V lookup: CDR1 SGHRS, CDR2 YFSETQ. CDR3 length equals 15 residues. V was clipped by 1 base and J by 4 bases; unmatched bases: 3. The CDR3 protein is CASSLPGGGTGELFF. The CDR3 bases are TGCGCCAGCAGCTTGCCAGGGGGCGGCACCGGGGAGCTGTTTTTT.

The genes are TRBV18 and TRBJ1-5; D gene ambiguous. This CDR3 region has 14 residues. Germline V CDR1 and CDR2: KGHSH, LQKENI. The germline V and J ends were trimmed by 3 bases and 3 bases, with 9 bases remaining between them. CDR3 residues: CASSPLAVNQPQHF. For the CDR3, the DNA is TGTGCCAGCTCACCTTTGGCAGTCAATCAGCCCCAGCATTTT.

The V gene is TRBV24-1, the J gene TRBJ2-2; 7 nucleotides line up with TRBD2. The CDR3 extends over 14 amino acids. Germline assignment: CDR1 KGHDR and CDR2 SFDVKD. Trimming at V came to 9 bases and at J to 2 bases, leaving 5 bases not matched to a gene. For the CDR3, the DNA is TGTGCCACCGAGCGGGACCCAAACACCGGGGAGCTGTTTTTT. Its translation: CATERDPNTGELFF.

The chain has TRBV3-1 (or the pseudogene TRBV3-2) and TRBJ1-5; D might be TRBD1 (5 bases). There are 16 residues in the CDR3. Trimming removed 0 bases from V and 6 bases from J, with 15 bases in between. Looked up from germline, CDR1 is LGHDT and CDR2 is YNNKEL (reference sequence). CDR3 residues: CASSQDRLGVGQPQHF. The CDR3 DNA reads as TGTGCCAGCAGCCAAGATAGGTTAGGGGTTGGTCAGCCCCAGCATTTT.